These 27 T cell receptor beta chains were all obtained from the same sample, sequenced in a study of long-term antiretroviral therapy in people with HIV (dated by TCRdb to between 2020 and 2023). The immunoSEQ hsTCRB v3.0 assay was used at survey level resolution for TRB variable region sequencing. The immuneACCESS repertoire file appears here via TCRdb, limited to in-frame rearrangements. These files lack a portion of the clones; in checked studies, under half of the deficit traces to unresolved V genes, and the cause of the others is not known. The sample data list under 45,000 clones, and over 80% of these were observed just once. The top ten hold roughly 5.8% of the sample. Specimen: unsorted PBMCs, collected 1 year after starting antiretroviral therapy. The receptor set was obtained from a man aged 18 to 35 with HIV.

The rearrangement joins TRBV7-2 to TRBJ1-1; 9 bases fit TRBD1. CDR1 and CDR2 (germline): SGHTA, FQGNSA. There are 15 residues in the CDR3. After removal of 3 bases from V and 0 bases from J, the junction contained 2 bases not matched to a gene. CDR3: CASSLGTGLNTEAFF. CDR3 bases: TGTGCCAGCAGCTTGGGGACAGGGCTGAACACTGAAGCTTTCTTT.

This clone was detected a few times. This sequence joins TRBV10-1 and TRBJ2-7, with D unresolved. Germline CDR1 and CDR2: WNHNN and SYGVQD (reference sequence). V was pared by 0 bases and J by 4 bases, with 7 bases between. This CDR3 region has 13 residues. The CDR3 region has the DNA TGCGCCAGCAGTGAGTCCCTGGGGTACGAGCAGTACTTC. Its translation: CASSESLGYEQYF.

This clone was detected only once. The chain couples TRBV19 to TRBJ1-2, with D maybe TRBD1 (6 bases). V was trimmed by 10 bases and J by 4 bases, leaving 19 bases between them. The CDR3 runs to 14 residues. The germline gives CDR1 LNHDA, CDR2 SQIVND (reference sequence). CDR3 sequence reads: CATVHRVPAYGYTF. Here the CDR3 DNA reads TGTGCCACGGTCCACAGGGTGCCGGCCTATGGCTACACCTTC.

The chain combines TRBV19 with TRBJ1-1; D unclear. The CDR3 totals 16 residues. Germline CDR1 reads LNHDA; CDR2 reads SQIVND (reference sequence). Deletions cut 5 bases from V and 0 bases from J, with 16 bases between. The CDR3 reads CASSPQDEVMNTEAFF. For the CDR3, the DNA is TGTGCCAGTAGTCCCCAGGACGAGGTGATGAACACTGAAGCTTTCTTT.

This chain joins TRBV5-4 and TRBJ2-7; perhaps TRBD1 as D (5 bases). CDR1 is SGHNT, CDR2 YYREEE, per germline (reference sequence). The CDR3 is 14 residues long. The V gene lost 0 bases and the J gene lost 6 bases, with 13 bases spanning the gap. The CDR3 DNA sequence: TGTGCCAGCAGCTTGGGGGTGGCAGGGATCGAGCAGTACTTC. This gives the protein CASSLGVAGIEQYF.

The rearrangement joins TRBV6-5 to TRBJ1-2; TRBD1 matches 7 bases. This CDR3 is 15 amino acids long. The germline V gene has CDR1 MNHEY and CDR2 SVGAGI. The V gene end was trimmed by 3 bases and the J gene end by 6 bases; junction bases not matched to a gene: 10. CDR3 DNA sequence: TGTGCCAGCAGTTATCGGACAGAAGGGACAGATGGCTACACCTTC. This encodes CASSYRTEGTDGYTF.

The rearrangement uses TRBV12-5 and TRBJ1-5; weak D call: TRBD1 (6 bases). Germline V gives CDR1 LGHNT, CDR2 FRNRAP. This CDR3 comprises 17 residues. Trimming removed 4 bases at V and 1 base at J, with 17 bases between. In DNA, the CDR3 is TGTGCTAGTGGTTCCAACCTTTTCGACAGGAGCAATCAGCCCCAGCATTTT. Protein sequence: CASGSNLFDRSNQPQHF.

This chain joins TRBV4-1 and TRBJ1-5; a possible D gene is TRBD1 (5 bases). CDR3 size: 15 residues. V lost 0 bases to trimming and J lost 7 bases, with 13 bases between them. Germline assignment: CDR1 MGHRA and CDR2 YSYEKL. The CDR3 reads CASSQEEGVGQPQHF. In DNA, the CDR3 is TGCGCCAGCAGCCAAGAGGAAGGGGTCGGACAGCCCCAGCATTTT.

J is TRBJ1-4 and V is TRBV7-9; D unresolved. The CDR3 is 15 amino acids. Germline CDR1 SEHNR, CDR2 FQNEAQ (reference sequence). Trimming left V 1 base short and J 6 bases short, with 12 bases between. The CDR3 DNA sequence: TGTGCCAGCAGCTTAGAGTGGGGTGGTCATGAAAAACTGTTTTTT. Its protein product is CASSLEWGGHEKLFF. Complete variable domain (other parts from reference TRBV7-9 and TRBJ1-4): DTGVSQNPRHKITKRGQNVTFRCDPISEHNRLYWYRQTLGQGPEFLTYFQNEAQLEKSRLLSDRFSAERPKGSFSTLEIQRTEQGDSAMYLCASSLEWGGHEKLFFGSGTQLSVL.

In this sample, this clone turned up once. The chain links TRBV6-5 to TRBJ2-1; D ambiguous. Germline V CDR1 and CDR2: MNHEY, SVGAGI. V was trimmed by 5 bases and J by 9 bases, leaving 11 bases between them. This CDR3 comprises 12 residues. The CDR3 DNA reads TGTGCCAGCAGTCCAGCGCTGGGTGAGCAGTTCTTC. This gives the protein CASSPALGEQFF.

The gene calls are TRBV6-5 and TRBJ2-7, with TRBD2 matching over 9 bases. In germline, CDR1 is MNHEY, CDR2 SVGAGI. This CDR3 comprises 13 residues. Unmatched junction bases numbered 2, after V lost 2 bases and J lost 6 bases. The CDR3 DNA reads TGTGCCAGCAGTTACCTAGCGGGAAGCGAGCAGTACTTC. Protein: CASSYLAGSEQYF.

This chain connects TRBV18 to TRBJ2-7; D gene uncertain. Trimming took 5 bases from V and 0 from J, leaving 8 bases between them. Germline-derived CDR1 and CDR2 are KGHSH and LQKENI. The CDR3 totals 13 residues. The CDR3 DNA sequence: TGTGCCAGCTCAGCCGACATCTCCTACGAGCAGTACTTC. The encoded protein is CASSADISYEQYF.

The chain uses TRBV2 and TRBJ2-1, with 10 bases matching TRBD2. V trimming: 6 bases; J trimming: 5 bases; junction bases outside the gene matches: 7. CDR3 length: 15 residues. The V gene's germline CDR1 is SNHLY and CDR2 FYNNEI. The CDR3 sequence is CASSASGRDDNEQFF. CDR3 sequence (DNA): TGTGCCAGCAGCGCAAGCGGGAGGGATGACAATGAGCAGTTCTTC.

This clone was seen only a few times. The rearrangement links TRBV18 to TRBJ1-2; TRBD1 might be the D (5 bases). Deletions cut 3 bases from V and 5 bases from J, with 7 bases between. CDR1 and CDR2 (germline): KGHSH, LQKENI. The CDR3 spans 12 residues. CDR3 protein: CASSPTGYGYTF. Here the CDR3 DNA reads TGTGCCAGCTCACCCACAGGTTATGGCTACACCTTC.

The chain is built from TRBV5-5 and TRBJ2-7, with D possibly matching TRBD1 (6 bases). V was clipped by 0 bases and J by 1 base, with 17 bases between them. The germline gives CDR1 SGHKS, CDR2 YYEKEE (reference sequence). The CDR3 runs 17 residues. CDR3 DNA: TGTGCCAGCAGCTTGGGGCTTACAGGGCTGATTTCCTACGAGCAGTACTTC. Amino acid sequence: CASSLGLTGLISYEQYF. Full variable domain (outside the CDR3, taken from reference TRBV5-5 and TRBJ2-7): DAGVTQSPTHLIKTRGQQVTLRCSPISGHKSVSWYQQVLGQGPQFIFQYYEKEERGRGNFPDRFSARQFPNYSSELNVNALLLGDSALYLCASSLGLTGLISYEQYFGPGTRLTVT.

The chain couples TRBV6-1 to TRBJ1-5; D may be TRBD1 (5 bases). The CDR3 sequence is 14 residues long. Germline V lookup: CDR1 MNHNS, CDR2 SASEGT. The V and J ends lost 4 bases and 3 bases respectively, with 10 bases between them. The CDR3 nucleotides read TGTGCCAGCAGTGTCGGGGCAATCAATCAGCCCCAGCATTTT. Its protein is CASSVGAINQPQHF.

V is TRBV13 and J is TRBJ1-1; no clear D gene. V lost 4 bases, J lost 6 bases, and 15 bases lay in between. CDR1 is PRHDT and CDR2 is FYEKMQ in the germline V gene (reference sequence). CDR3 length: 14 amino acids. CDR3 loop: CASSSPHSTAEAFF. CDR3 sequence (DNA): TGTGCCAGCAGCTCCCCTCACAGTACTGCTGAAGCTTTCTTT.

This clone was recorded a few times. The chain is built from TRBV27 and TRBJ1-1; D not resolved. This CDR3 contains 14 residues. Germline CDR1 reads MNHEY; CDR2 reads SMNVEV (reference sequence). V lost 2 bases and J 0 bases, leaving 7 bases between the germline ends. CDR3 DNA: TGTGCCAGCAGTTTACGCAGAGTGAACACTGAAGCTTTCTTT. This translates into CASSLRRVNTEAFF.

The chain couples TRBV6-5 to TRBJ2-7; no clear D gene. CDR3 length: 13 residues. The V and J ends lost 6 bases and 0 bases respectively, with 9 bases between them. CDR1 MNHEY and CDR2 SVGAGI come from the germline V gene. CDR3 DNA sequence: TGTGCCAGCAGCCCCTCATTCTCCTACGAGCAGTACTTC. It yields the protein CASSPSFSYEQYF.

V usage is TRBV6-5 and J usage is TRBJ1-1; D is undetermined. This CDR3 has 12 residues. The V end was cut by 6 bases, the J end by 4 bases, with 9 bases between. Germline CDR1 reads MNHEY; CDR2 reads SVGAGI. CDR3 in amino acids: CASSAAGTEAFF. The CDR3 DNA follows: TGTGCCAGCAGCGCGGCCGGCACTGAAGCTTTCTTT.

The rearrangement uses TRBV6-5 and TRBJ2-1; perhaps TRBD2 as D (6 bases). Germline V gene data show CDR1 as MNHEY and CDR2 as SVGAGI. CDR3 size: 13 residues. With 1 base removed from V and 10 bases from J, the gap between germline ends came to 11 bases. The CDR3 bases are TGTGCCAGCAGTTACTTGCGGAGGGGCGAGCAGTTCTTC. Translation gives CASSYLRRGEQFF.

This chain links TRBV9 with TRBJ1-1; D is undetermined. Trimming stripped 0 bases from V and 3 bases from J, with 9 bases between. Germline CDR1 is SGDLS and CDR2 is YYNGEE. The CDR3 consists of 14 residues. CDR3: CASSVGVRDTEAFF. As DNA, the CDR3 is TGTGCCAGCAGCGTAGGGGTGAGGGACACTGAAGCTTTCTTT.

The chain couples TRBV19 to TRBJ1-5; D is uncertain. This CDR3 comprises 15 residues. Trimming left V 7 bases short and J 4 bases short, with 17 bases between. The germline CDR1 and CDR2 sequences are LNHDA and SQIVND (reference sequence). The CDR3 coding sequence is TGTGCCAGTACTCGCCGGGGAGACACAAATCAGCCCCAGCATTTT. Protein: CASTRRGDTNQPQHF.

Note on this clone: The junction and the germline gene differ at one end; a read error may be behind it. The chain links TRBV7-7 to TRBJ2-1, with unresolved D. Per the germline V gene, CDR1 is SSHAT and CDR2 is FNYEAQ (reference sequence). The CDR3 runs to 12 residues. The CDR3 sequence is CASSSPLGEQFF. The DNA for the CDR3 is TGTGCTAGCAGCTCCCCTCTCGGTGAGCAGTTCTTC.

The genes are TRBV10-1 and TRBJ2-7; 10 positions match TRBD1. After removal of 4 bases from V and 3 bases from J, the junction contained 3 bases not matched to a gene. The CDR3 consists of 14 residues. CDR1 and CDR2 from the germline V gene are WNHNN and SYGVQD (reference sequence). The CDR3 DNA is TGCGCCAGCAGTGCCGGGACAGGGGACTACGAGCAGTACTTC. It encodes CASSAGTGDYEQYF.

The chain joins TRBV6-1 to TRBJ1-1, with D uncertain. The CDR3 runs 14 residues. Trimming removed 0 bases at V and 7 bases at J, with 12 bases between. The germline CDR1 and CDR2 sequences are MNHNS and SASEGT. CDR3 amino acids: CASSEALAGIEAFF. Here the CDR3 DNA reads TGTGCCAGCAGTGAAGCGCTGGCAGGCATTGAAGCTTTCTTT.

Here the CDR3 reads CASSYQEGQGTDTQYF. DNA for the CDR3: TGTGCCAGTAGTTACCAAGAGGGACAGGGGACAGATACGCAGTATTTT. The rearrangement joins TRBV19 to TRBJ2-3, with TRBD1 matching 10 bases. CDR3 length: 16 residues. Germline CDR1 reads LNHDA; CDR2 reads SQIVND (reference sequence). Losses at the gene ends were 5 bases for V and 3 bases for J; bases not matched to a gene: 8. The full variable domain, its missing parts supplied by reference TRBV19 and TRBJ2-3, is DGGITQSPKYLFRKEGQNVTLSCEQNLNHDAMYWYRQDPGQGLRLIYYSQIVNDFQKGDIAEGYSVSREKKESFPLTVTSAQKNPTAFYLCASSYQEGQGTDTQYFGPGTRLTVL.